These 27 T cell receptor beta chains were all obtained from the same sample, sequenced in a study of quantifying T cell responses using KT2 cells. Study context: Reverse transcription used primers in the TCR alpha and beta constant regions.

A single-stranded UMI oligo with SP2 sequence was ligated to cDNA 3' ends. First-round PCR used 4 cycles and beta primers RC1.1 and RC1.2 covering TRBC1 and TRBC2. TCRdb processed the UMI-ligation and nested PCR reads anew with MiXCR; each CDR3 protein has one entry. The data show over 25,000 distinct CDR3 sequences, under 13% seen once. Material: PBMCs spiked with cells of the T cell clone KT2. The receptors here all came from a human donor.

This chain joins TRBV12-3 or TRBV12-4 and TRBJ1-1, with no clear D. The CDR3 extends over 13 amino acids. V was clipped by 3 bases and J by 0 bases, with 5 bases between them. The CDR3 sequence: CASSFHLNTEAFF. Written as DNA, the CDR3 is TGTGCCAGCAGTTTTCATTTGAACACTGAAGCTTTCTTT.

This clonotype showed up many times. This sequence joins TRBV2 and TRBJ1-4; D not certain. The CDR3 has 13 amino acids. Looked up from germline, CDR1 is SNHLY and CDR2 is FYNNEI. Trimming shortened V by 10 bases and J by 7 bases, and 16 bases separated the two germline ends. For the CDR3, the DNA is TGTGCCATCCGGAGGTCGGCGGGTGAAAAACTGTTTTTT. It translates to CAIRRSAGEKLFF.

This clonotype was recorded a few times. In DNA form, the CDR3 reads TGCGCCAGCAGCCCTGGGGTGGCAGCCACCACTGAAGCTTTCTTT. It yields the protein CASSPGVAATTEAFF. The V and J genes are TRBV4-1 and TRBJ1-1, with D unresolved. Germline V gives CDR1 MGHRA, CDR2 YSYEKL. This CDR3 spans 15 amino acids. V lost 4 bases, J lost 4 bases, and 16 bases lay in between.

This clonotype showed up many times. The chain joins TRBV12-3 or TRBV12-4 to TRBJ2-1; D might be TRBD1 or TRBD2, each matching 5 bases. The V end lost 4 bases, the J end lost 5 bases, and 15 bases lay between the germline ends. The CDR3 is 15 amino acids. CDR3 bases: TGTGCCAGCAGTTCAACCCCGGGACGGAACAATGAGCAGTTCTTC. Translated: CASSSTPGRNNEQFF.

This clonotype has only a few counts. The chain carries TRBV5-1 and TRBJ2-6; maybe TRBD1 (6 bases). V lost 6 bases to trimming and J lost 0 bases, with 10 bases between them. Germline V lookup: CDR1 SGHRS, CDR2 YFSETQ. This CDR3 is 15 amino acids long. CDR3 region: CASKQGNSGANVLTF. Written as DNA, the CDR3 is TGCGCCAGCAAACAGGGTAACTCTGGGGCCAACGTCCTGACTTTC.

This clonotype was picked up a small number of times. The rearrangement joins TRBV5-1 to TRBJ2-7; TRBD1 agrees at 7 bases. The V segment lost 4 bases and the J segment 2 bases; nucleotides outside the gene matches: 6. The germline CDR1 and CDR2 sequences are SGHRS and YFSETQ. The CDR3 is 14 residues long. The CDR3 DNA is TGCGCCAGCAGCACCCGACAGGGTGCCTACGAGCAGTACTTC. Its protein product is CASSTRQGAYEQYF.

This clonotype was observed a handful of times. The CDR3 loop is CSARDRTVSSGANVLTF. The CDR3 region has the DNA TGCAGTGCTAGAGATCGGACGGTATCCTCTGGGGCCAACGTCCTGACTTTC. The chain employs TRBV20-1 and TRBJ2-6; no reliable D call. The germline V gene has CDR1 DFQATT and CDR2 SNEGSKA (reference sequence). This CDR3 is 17 amino acids long. Trimming stripped 0 bases from V and 0 bases from J, with 12 bases between.

This clonotype was recorded many times. The V gene is TRBV9, the J gene TRBJ2-1; 7 nucleotides align to TRBD2. The CDR3 has 16 amino acids. V dropped 0 bases and J dropped 4; count of bases not matched to a gene: 7. Germline CDR1 and CDR2: SGDLS and YYNGEE. The CDR3 reads CASSVAQAGLYNEQFF. Here the CDR3 DNA reads TGTGCCAGCAGCGTAGCTCAAGCGGGGTTATACAATGAGCAGTTCTTC.

There are a few counts of this clonotype. The chain links TRBV5-1 to TRBJ2-2; 7 nucleotides match TRBD2. The CDR3 totals 16 residues. With V trimmed by 5 bases and J by 6 bases, 13 bases remained unmatched. Germline CDR1 is SGHRS and CDR2 is YFSETQ. CDR3 DNA sequence: TGCGCCAGCAGAGACACTAGCGCGGGTACCTCCGGGGAGCTGTTTTTT. This gives the protein CASRDTSAGTSGELFF.

This clonotype was seen repeatedly, ten times or more. The rearrangement uses TRBV29-1 and TRBJ1-5, with D unresolved. This CDR3 spans 13 amino acids. Deletions cut 6 bases from V and 2 bases from J, with 11 bases between. The germline V gene encodes CDR1 SQVTM and CDR2 ANQGSEA. Here the CDR3 reads CSVRTEGNQPQHF. In nucleotides, the CDR3 is TGCAGCGTCCGGACTGAGGGCAATCAGCCCCAGCATTTT.

This clonotype has ten or more counts. This chain links TRBV11-3 with TRBJ2-5, with TRBD1 matching 9 bases. The CDR3 extends over 14 amino acids. Per the germline V gene, CDR1 is SGHNT and CDR2 is YENEEA. Trimming took 3 bases from V and 4 from J; bases not matched to a gene: 3. CDR3 in DNA: TGTGCCAGCAGCTTCCCGGGACAGGGAGAGACCCAGTACTTC. This translates into CASSFPGQGETQYF. Full variable domain (outside the CDR3, taken from reference TRBV11-3 and TRBJ2-5): EAGVVQSPRYKIIEKKQPVAFWCNPISGHNTLYWYLQNLGQGPELLIRYENEEAVDDSQLPKDRFSAERLKGVDSTLKIQPAELGDSAVYLCASSFPGQGETQYFGPGTRLLVL.

This clonotype has more than one count but fewer than ten. The chain employs TRBV20-1 and TRBJ2-1; 7 nucleotides align to TRBD2. The CDR3 contains 16 residues. The V gene end was trimmed by 4 bases and the J gene end by 3 bases; junction bases not matched to a gene: 12. Germline-derived CDR1 and CDR2 are DFQATT and SNEGSKA (reference sequence). The CDR3 here is CSATPPLAENYNEQFF. CDR3 nucleotides: TGCAGTGCTACTCCTCCTCTAGCGGAAAACTACAATGAGCAGTTCTTC.

V and J are TRBV6-1 and TRBJ1-6; no reliable D call. Trimming cost V 0 bases and J 13 bases, with 10 bases left between them. The germline V gene encodes CDR1 MNHNS and CDR2 SASEGT. The CDR3 sequence is 13 residues long. The CDR3 sequence is CASSEALVGPLHF. DNA for the CDR3: TGTGCCAGCAGTGAAGCGCTCGTAGGTCCCCTCCACTTT.

The rearrangement joins TRBV29-1 to TRBJ2-4, with TRBD2 matching over 7 bases. The junction had 0 bases not matched to a gene; V was cut back by 4 bases and J by 6 bases. CDR1 and CDR2 (germline): SQVTM, ANQGSEA. The CDR3 runs 11 residues. CDR3 bases: TGCAGCGTTGGGGGGGGAAACATTCAGTACTTC. Translating gives CSVGGGNIQYF.

This clonotype has more than one count but fewer than ten. The gene calls are TRBV7-3 and TRBJ2-1; 10 bases are shared with TRBD2. V lost 5 bases and J lost 6; bases outside the gene matches: 4. Per germline, CDR1 SGHTA and CDR2 FQGTGA. The CDR3 is made up of 14 amino acids. In DNA form, the CDR3 reads TGTGCCAGCAGCCCGGGACTAGCGATCAATGAGCAGTTCTTC. Translating gives CASSPGLAINEQFF.

This clonotype was recorded once. This chain connects TRBV18 to TRBJ2-7, with a possible D match to TRBD1 (6 bases). This CDR3 contains 13 residues. V lost 3 bases and J 2 bases, leaving 8 bases between the germline ends. Per the germline V gene, CDR1 is KGHSH and CDR2 is LQKENI. CDR3 protein: CASSPRDTYEQYF. CDR3 DNA sequence: TGTGCCAGCTCACCCCGGGACACCTACGAGCAGTACTTC. Filled out from reference TRBV18 and TRBJ2-7, the complete variable domain reads NAGVMQNPRHLVRRRGQEARLRCSPMKGHSHVYWYRQLPEEGLKFMVYLQKENIIDESGMPKERFSAEFPKEGPSILRIQQVVRGDSAAYFCASSPRDTYEQYFGPGTRLTVT.

The J gene is TRBJ2-1, the V gene TRBV12-5; 7 bases align to TRBD1. The CDR3 is 15 amino acids. Germline V gene lookup returns CDR1 LGHNT and CDR2 FRNRAP. V was pared by 7 bases and J by 8 bases, with 14 bases of the junction left unmatched. The CDR3 DNA reads as TGTGCTAGTGCCCTACTCCTGACAGGGAAGTATGAGCAGTTCTTC. This sequence encodes CASALLLTGKYEQFF.

Concerning this clonotype itself: A much larger clone lies one base from this, so it may be a read error. The chain employs TRBV7-9 and TRBJ2-7; D is perhaps TRBD2 (6 bases). CDR1 is SEHNR, CDR2 FQNEAQ, per germline (reference sequence). CDR3 length: 13 amino acids. Trimming took 3 bases from V and 7 from J, leaving 13 bases between them. The CDR3 nucleotides are TGTGCCAGCAGCTTGGTGGGAGGAAGTGAGCAGTACTTC. This gives the protein CASSLVGGSEQYF.

This clonotype was detected only a few times. This sequence joins TRBV21-1 and TRBJ2-1; the table's TRBD1 call for D was not verified on the DNA. TRBV21-1 is marked as a pseudogene. The CDR3 runs to 14 residues. The CDR3 region is CASISPRGLGEQFF. The CDR3 region has the DNA TGTGCCAGCATCTCCCCCAGGGGGCTGGGTGAGCAGTTCTTC.

The chain joins TRBV7-8 to TRBJ2-6; D not certain. Trimming took off 6 bases at V and 0 bases at J, with 6 bases between the two ends. There are 14 residues in the CDR3. The germline V gene has CDR1 SGHVS and CDR2 FQNEAQ. The CDR3 is CASRQNSGANVLTF. Here the CDR3 DNA reads TGTGCCAGCAGACAGAACTCTGGGGCCAACGTCCTGACTTTC. The full variable domain, rest sourced from reference TRBV7-8 and TRBJ2-6, is GAGVSQSPRYKVAKRGQDVALRCDPISGHVSLFWYQQALGQGPEFLTYFQNEAQLDKSGLPSDRFFAERPEGSVSTLKIQRTQQEDSAVYLCASRQNSGANVLTFGAGSRLTVL.

The sample holds many counts of this clonotype. The CDR3 nucleotides read TGTGCCAGCAGTTTTAGGACCCAAGAGACCCAGTACTTC. Amino acids: CASSFRTQETQYF. This sequence joins TRBV12-3 or TRBV12-4 and TRBJ2-5, with unresolved D. This CDR3 has 13 amino acids. Trimming removed 3 bases from V and 1 base from J, with 6 bases in between.

This clonotype has at least ten counts. The chain carries TRBV12-3 or TRBV12-4 and TRBJ2-1; D might be TRBD1 or TRBD2, each matching 5 bases. The CDR3 sequence is 13 residues long. Trimming shortened V by 5 bases and J by 9 bases, and 14 bases separated the two germline ends. The CDR3, as DNA: TGTGCCAGCAGTAGGTTGGGGGATGGTGAGCAGTTCTTC. It is translated as CASSRLGDGEQFF.

J is TRBJ1-1 and V is TRBV5-1; TRBD1 matches at 7 bases. CDR3 length: 15 residues. V dropped 1 base and J dropped 1; count of bases not matched to a gene: 4. The germline CDR1 and CDR2 sequences are SGHRS and YFSETQ. CDR3 sequence reads: CASSLTGAANTEAFF. The DNA of the CDR3 is TGCGCCAGCAGCTTGACAGGGGCTGCGAACACTGAAGCTTTCTTT.

This clonotype has ten or more counts. This chain connects TRBV20-1 to TRBJ2-3, with D perhaps matching TRBD2 (6 bases). Trimming pared 5 bases from V and 8 bases from J, leaving 14 bases between. The CDR3 is made up of 12 amino acids. Germline V CDR1 and CDR2: DFQATT, SNEGSKA (reference sequence). The CDR3 sequence: CSAQHWGGTQYF. CDR3 sequence (DNA): TGCAGTGCTCAACATTGGGGAGGTACGCAGTATTTT.

This clonotype was seen many times. The chain combines TRBV29-1 with TRBJ2-1; D is perhaps TRBD2 (8 bases). CDR3 length: 13 amino acids. CDR1 SQVTM and CDR2 ANQGSEA come from the germline V gene. V dropped 7 bases and J dropped 13 bases, with 23 bases sitting between them. The CDR3 region has the DNA TGCAGCGGGCTATTGACAGGGCGGGAGGCCCAGTTCTTC. Its translation is CSGLLTGREAQFF.

The CDR3 bases are TGCAGCGTGTGGGGGGGACGGAGAGCTAACTATGGCTACACCTTC. Translation: CSVWGGRRANYGYTF. J is TRBJ1-2 and V is TRBV29-1, with D tentatively TRBD1 (5 bases). Trimming stripped 6 bases from V and 0 bases from J, with 17 bases between. Germline values: CDR1 SQVTM, CDR2 ANQGSEA. The CDR3 runs 15 residues.

This clonotype has more than one count but fewer than ten. The chain has TRBV12-3 or TRBV12-4 and TRBJ1-1, with unresolved D. Trimming took off 4 bases at V and 8 bases at J, with 8 bases between the two ends. CDR3 length equals 11 residues. The CDR3 coding sequence is TGTGCCAGCAGTTCGGGCGGAGAAGCTTTCTTT. This sequence encodes CASSSGGEAFF.